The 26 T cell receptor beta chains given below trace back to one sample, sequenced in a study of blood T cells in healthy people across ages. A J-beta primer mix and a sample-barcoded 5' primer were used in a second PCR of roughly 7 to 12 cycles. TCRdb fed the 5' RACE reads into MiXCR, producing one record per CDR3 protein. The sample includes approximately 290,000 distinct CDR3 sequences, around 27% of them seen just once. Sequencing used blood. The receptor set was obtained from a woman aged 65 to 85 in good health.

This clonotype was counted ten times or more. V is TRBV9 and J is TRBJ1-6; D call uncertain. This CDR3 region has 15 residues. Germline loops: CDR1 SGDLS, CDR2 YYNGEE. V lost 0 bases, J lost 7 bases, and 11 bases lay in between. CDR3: CASSVAGVRNSPLHF. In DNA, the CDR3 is TGTGCCAGCAGCGTAGCTGGCGTCCGAAATTCACCCCTCCACTTT.

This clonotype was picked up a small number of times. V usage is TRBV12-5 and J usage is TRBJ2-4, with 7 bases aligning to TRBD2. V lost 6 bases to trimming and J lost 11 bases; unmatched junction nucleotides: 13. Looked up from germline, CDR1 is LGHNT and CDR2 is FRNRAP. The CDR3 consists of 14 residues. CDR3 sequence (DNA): TGTGCTAGTGGCTTCGGGACTACTCCCCCTCTTCAGTACTTC. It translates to CASGFGTTPPLQYF.

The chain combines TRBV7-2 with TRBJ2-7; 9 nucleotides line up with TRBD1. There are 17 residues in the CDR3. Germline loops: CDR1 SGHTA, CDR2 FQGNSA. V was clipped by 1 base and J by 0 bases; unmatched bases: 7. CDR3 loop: CASSLGRGTGFSYEQYF. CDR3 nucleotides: TGTGCCAGCAGCTTAGGGCGGGGGACAGGGTTCTCCTACGAGCAGTACTTC.

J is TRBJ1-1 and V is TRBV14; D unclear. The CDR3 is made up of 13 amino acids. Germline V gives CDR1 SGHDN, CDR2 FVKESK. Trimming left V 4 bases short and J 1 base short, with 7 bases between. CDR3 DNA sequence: TGTGCCAGCAGCCGCCAGGAGAACACTGAAGCTTTCTTT. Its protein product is CASSRQENTEAFF.

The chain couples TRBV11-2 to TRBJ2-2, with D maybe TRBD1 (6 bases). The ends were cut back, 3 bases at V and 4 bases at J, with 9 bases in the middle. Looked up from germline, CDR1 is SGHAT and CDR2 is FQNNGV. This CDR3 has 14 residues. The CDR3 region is CASSFYRATGELFF. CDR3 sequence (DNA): TGTGCCAGCAGCTTTTACAGGGCCACCGGGGAGCTGTTTTTT.

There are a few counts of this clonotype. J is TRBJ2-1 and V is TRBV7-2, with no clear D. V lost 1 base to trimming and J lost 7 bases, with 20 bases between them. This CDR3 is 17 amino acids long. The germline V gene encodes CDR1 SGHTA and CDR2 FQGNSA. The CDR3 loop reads CASSLVRSSPRLNEQFF. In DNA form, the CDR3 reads TGTGCCAGCAGCTTAGTAAGGTCCTCTCCCCGGTTGAATGAGCAGTTCTTC.

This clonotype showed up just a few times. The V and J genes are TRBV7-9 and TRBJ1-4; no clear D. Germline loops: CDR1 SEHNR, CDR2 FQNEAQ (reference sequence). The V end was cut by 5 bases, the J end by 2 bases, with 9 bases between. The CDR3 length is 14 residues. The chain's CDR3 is CASSLLGTNEKLFF. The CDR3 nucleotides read TGTGCCAGCAGCCTCCTCGGGACTAATGAAAAACTGTTTTTT.

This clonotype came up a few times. The CDR3 DNA follows: TGTGCCAGCTCACCATCAGCGGGAGGGGCCTACAATGAGCAGTTCTTC. Translating gives CASSPSAGGAYNEQFF. The chain has TRBV18 and TRBJ2-7; 10 nucleotides align to TRBD2. Gene TRBJ2-1 matches the end of the DNA better, so the J call may be wrong. There are 16 residues in the CDR3. Per the germline V gene, CDR1 is KGHSH and CDR2 is LQKENI.

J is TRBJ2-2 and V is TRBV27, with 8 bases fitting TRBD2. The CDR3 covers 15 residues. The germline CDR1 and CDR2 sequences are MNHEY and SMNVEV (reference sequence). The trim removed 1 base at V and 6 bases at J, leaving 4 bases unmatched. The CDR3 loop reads CASSLFGGVAGELFF. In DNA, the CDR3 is TGTGCCAGCAGTTTATTCGGGGGGGTGGCCGGGGAGCTGTTTTTT.

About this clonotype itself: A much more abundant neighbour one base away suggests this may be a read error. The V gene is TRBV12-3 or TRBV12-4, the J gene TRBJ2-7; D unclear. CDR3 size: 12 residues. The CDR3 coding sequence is TGTGCCAGCAGTTTGGGCTTCCACGAGCAGCACTTC. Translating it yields CASSLGFHEQHF.

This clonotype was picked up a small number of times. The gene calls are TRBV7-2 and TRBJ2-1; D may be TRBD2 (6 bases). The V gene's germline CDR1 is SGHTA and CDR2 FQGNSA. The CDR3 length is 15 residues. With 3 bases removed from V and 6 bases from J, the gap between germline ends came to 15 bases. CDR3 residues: CASSLDYASTNEQFF. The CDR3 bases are TGTGCCAGCAGCTTGGACTACGCATCCACCAATGAGCAGTTCTTC.

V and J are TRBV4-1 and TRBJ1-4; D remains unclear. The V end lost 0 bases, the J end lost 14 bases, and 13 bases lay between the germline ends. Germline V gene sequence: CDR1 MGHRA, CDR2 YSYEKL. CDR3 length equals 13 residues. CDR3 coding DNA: TGCGCCAGCAGCCAAGACCAGTCCAAAACGCTGTTTTTT. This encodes CASSQDQSKTLFF.

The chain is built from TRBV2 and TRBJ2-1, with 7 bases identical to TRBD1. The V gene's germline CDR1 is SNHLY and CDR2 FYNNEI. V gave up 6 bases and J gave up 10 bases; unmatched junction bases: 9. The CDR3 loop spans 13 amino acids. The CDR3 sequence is CASRDGQAGEQFF. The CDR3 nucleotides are TGTGCCAGCAGGGACGGACAGGCTGGAGAGCAGTTCTTC.

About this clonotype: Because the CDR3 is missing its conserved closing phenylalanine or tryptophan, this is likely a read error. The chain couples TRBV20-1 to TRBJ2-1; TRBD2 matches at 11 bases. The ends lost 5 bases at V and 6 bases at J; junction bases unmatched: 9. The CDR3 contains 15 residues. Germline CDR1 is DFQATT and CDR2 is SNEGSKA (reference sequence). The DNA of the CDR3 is TGCAGTGCTGGATCTAGCGGGAGGACGGGCAATGAGCAGTTCCTC. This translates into CSAGSSGRTGNEQFL.

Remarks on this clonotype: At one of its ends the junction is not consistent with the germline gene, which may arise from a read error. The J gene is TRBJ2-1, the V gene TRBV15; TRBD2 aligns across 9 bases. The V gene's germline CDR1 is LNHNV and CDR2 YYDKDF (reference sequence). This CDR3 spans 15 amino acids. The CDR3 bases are TGTGCCACCAGAAGAGCGGGAGGTGCGTGGAGTGAGCAGTTCTTC. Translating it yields CATRRAGGAWSEQFF.

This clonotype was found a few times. In DNA form, the CDR3 reads TGTGCCAGCAGCTTAATTAGTCAGGGTACTCACAATGAGCAGTTCTTC. Protein product: CASSLISQGTHNEQFF. This sequence joins TRBV7-8 and TRBJ2-1; weak D call: TRBD1 (5 bases). The CDR3 is 16 residues long. CDR1 SGHVS and CDR2 FQNEAQ come from the germline V gene. V lost 2 bases to trimming and J lost 5 bases, with 16 bases between them.

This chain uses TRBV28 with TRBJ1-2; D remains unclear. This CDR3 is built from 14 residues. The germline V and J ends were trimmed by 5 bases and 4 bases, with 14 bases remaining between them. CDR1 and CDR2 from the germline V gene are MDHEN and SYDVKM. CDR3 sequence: CASSTTSRFYGYTF. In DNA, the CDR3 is TGTGCCAGCAGTACTACTTCCCGATTCTATGGCTACACCTTC.

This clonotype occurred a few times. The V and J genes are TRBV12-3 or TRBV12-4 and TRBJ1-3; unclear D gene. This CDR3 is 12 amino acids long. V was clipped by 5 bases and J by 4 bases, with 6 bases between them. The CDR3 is CASSTLGNTIYF. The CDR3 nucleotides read TGTGCCAGCAGTACCCTCGGAAACACCATATATTTT.

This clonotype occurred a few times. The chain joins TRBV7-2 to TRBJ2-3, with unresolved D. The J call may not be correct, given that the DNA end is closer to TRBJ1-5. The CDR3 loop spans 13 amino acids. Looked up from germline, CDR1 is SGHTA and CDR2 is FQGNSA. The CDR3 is CASSLAATDTQHF. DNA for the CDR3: TGTGCCAGCAGCTTGGCGGCCACAGATACGCAGCATTTT.

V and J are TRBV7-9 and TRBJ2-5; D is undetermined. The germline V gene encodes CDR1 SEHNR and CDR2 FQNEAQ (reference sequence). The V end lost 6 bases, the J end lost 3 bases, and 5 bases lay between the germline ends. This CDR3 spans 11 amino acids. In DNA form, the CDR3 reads TGTGCCAGCAGGGGCAAAGAGACCCAGTACTTC. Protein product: CASRGKETQYF.

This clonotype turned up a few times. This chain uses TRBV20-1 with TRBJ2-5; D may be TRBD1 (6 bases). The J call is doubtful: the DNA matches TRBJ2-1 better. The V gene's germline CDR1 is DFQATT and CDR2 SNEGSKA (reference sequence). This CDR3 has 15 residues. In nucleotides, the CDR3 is TGCAGTGCTAGCCTAGGGGTACAGGGTTACAATGAGCAGTTCTTC. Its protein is CSASLGVQGYNEQFF.

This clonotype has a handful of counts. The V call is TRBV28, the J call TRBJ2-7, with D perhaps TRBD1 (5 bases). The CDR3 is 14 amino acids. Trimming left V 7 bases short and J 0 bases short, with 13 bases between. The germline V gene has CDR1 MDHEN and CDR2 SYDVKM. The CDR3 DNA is TGTGCCAGCAAGGGGCTAGTTGGCTCCTACGAGCAGTACTTC. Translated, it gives CASKGLVGSYEQYF.

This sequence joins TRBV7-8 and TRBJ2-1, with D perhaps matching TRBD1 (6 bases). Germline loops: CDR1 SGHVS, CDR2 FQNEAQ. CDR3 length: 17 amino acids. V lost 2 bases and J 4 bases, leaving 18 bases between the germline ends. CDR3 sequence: CASSLMSGVRDYNEQFF. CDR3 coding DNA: TGTGCCAGCAGCTTAATGTCAGGGGTTAGGGATTACAATGAGCAGTTCTTC.

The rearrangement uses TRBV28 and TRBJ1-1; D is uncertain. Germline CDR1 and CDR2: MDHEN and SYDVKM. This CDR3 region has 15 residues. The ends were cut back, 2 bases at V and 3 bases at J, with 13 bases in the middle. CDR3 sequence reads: CASSLEGFEDTEAFF. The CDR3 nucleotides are TGTGCCAGCAGTTTAGAGGGATTCGAGGACACTGAAGCTTTCTTT.

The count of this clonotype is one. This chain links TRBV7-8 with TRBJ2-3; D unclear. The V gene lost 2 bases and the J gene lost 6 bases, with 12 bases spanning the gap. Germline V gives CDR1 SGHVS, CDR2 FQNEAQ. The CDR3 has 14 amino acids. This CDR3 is CASSLRPQPDTQYF. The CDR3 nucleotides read TGTGCCAGCAGCTTACGCCCCCAGCCCGATACGCAGTATTTT.

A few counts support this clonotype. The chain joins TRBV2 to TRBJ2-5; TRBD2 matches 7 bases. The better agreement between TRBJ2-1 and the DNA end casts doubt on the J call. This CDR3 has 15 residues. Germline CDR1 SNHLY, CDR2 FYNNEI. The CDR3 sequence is CASSRREVPYNEQFF. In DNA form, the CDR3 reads TGTGCCAGCAGTCGACGGGAGGTACCATACAATGAGCAGTTCTTC.